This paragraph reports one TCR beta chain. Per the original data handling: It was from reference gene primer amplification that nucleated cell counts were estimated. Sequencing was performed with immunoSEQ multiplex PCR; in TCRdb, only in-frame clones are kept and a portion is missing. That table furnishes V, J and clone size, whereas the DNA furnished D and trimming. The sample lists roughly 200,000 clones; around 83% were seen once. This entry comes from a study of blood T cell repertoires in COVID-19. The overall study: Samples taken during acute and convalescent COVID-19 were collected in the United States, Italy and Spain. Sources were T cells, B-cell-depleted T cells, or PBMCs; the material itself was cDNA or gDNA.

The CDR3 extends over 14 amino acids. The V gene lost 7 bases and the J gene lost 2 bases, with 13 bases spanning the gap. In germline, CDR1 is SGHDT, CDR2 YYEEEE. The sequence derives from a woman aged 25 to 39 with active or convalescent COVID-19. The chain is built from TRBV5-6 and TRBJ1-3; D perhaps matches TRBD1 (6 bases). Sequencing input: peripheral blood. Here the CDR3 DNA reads TGTGCCAGCTTCCCGACAGGAGCTGGAAACACCATATATTTT. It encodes CASFPTGAGNTIYF.